The T cell receptor (beta chain) described here comes from a study of blood T cell repertoires in COVID-19. At the level of the study: Sources were T cells, B-cell-depleted T cells, or PBMCs; the material itself was cDNA or gDNA.

Allocation to cohorts depended on clinical history reported by the participants. Authors' data handling: Counts of nucleated cells, estimated from reference gene primer amplification, were obtained. Assay: immunoSEQ multiplex PCR; the TCRdb copy retains only in-frame clones and omits some. V and J calls and clone size are those listed in that table; D and trimming were worked out from the DNA. Of approximately 200,000 clones listed, approximately 89% were seen once; the top ten hold 2% to 2.5%. What was sequenced was PBMCs or T cells enriched from blood (not recorded which). This TCR came from a woman between 40 and 55 years old with acute COVID-19.

DNA for the CDR3: TGTGCCAGCAGCCGAGAACTAGCGGGAGGGCCTACAGATACGCAGTATTTT. Translated: CASSRELAGGPTDTQYF. The genes are TRBV4-2 and TRBJ2-3; TRBD2 matches at 13 bases. This CDR3 is built from 17 residues. Germline-derived CDR1 and CDR2 are LGHNA and YNFKEQ. V trimming: 4 bases; J trimming: 3 bases; junction bases outside the gene matches: 7.